Below are 8 T cell receptor beta chains sequenced from a single sample in a study of STAT3 mutations in large granular lymphocyte leukemia. Study-level results: In T-cell large granular lymphocyte leukemia, about half of patients showed multiple immunodominant subclonotypes.

For these receptors, no antigen is known. Only in-frame clones appear in the TCRdb table, and some are missing; sequencing was by immunoSEQ multiplex PCR. Seen here are 9,500 to 12,000 clones, 85% to 90% observed once, and the top ten hold roughly nine tenths. Specimen: peripheral blood mononuclear cells. The receptors come from an elderly man with T-cell large granular lymphocyte leukemia. Some clones in this sample may be carry-over from other donors' samples.

The V gene is TRBV4-2, the J gene TRBJ1-5; D is uncertain. The CDR3 covers 16 residues. V lost 4 bases, J lost 0 bases, and 13 bases lay in between. From germline, CDR1 is LGHNA and CDR2 YNFKEQ. The CDR3 DNA sequence: TGTGCCAGCAGCCCGAGTGGACTCCCTAGCAATCAGCCCCAGCATTTT. It specifies CASSPSGLPSNQPQHF.

A remark on this clone: The CDR3 carries no conserved terminal phenylalanine or tryptophan, so it likely arises from a read error. It is unclear where the CDR3 begins or ends on the DNA, so no DNA is shown, and the CDR3 is as TCRdb lists it. Here the CDR3 reads CASSSMGSFLV. The chain has TRBV28 and TRBJ1-4. A total of 11 residues make up the CDR3, ends included. Germline V gene sequence: CDR1 MDHEN, CDR2 SYDVKM.

The V and J genes are TRBV4-3 and TRBJ2-3; TRBD1 is a possible D gene (7 bases). Germline CDR1 LGHNA, CDR2 YSLEER. The CDR3 is 18 residues long. The germline V and J ends were trimmed by 0 bases and 1 base, with 17 bases remaining between them. The CDR3: CASSQDWFGGGRTDTQYF. In DNA, the CDR3 is TGCGCCAGCAGCCAAGATTGGTTTGGAGGGGGCCGCACAGATACGCAGTATTTT.

This clone was seen a handful of times. The chain joins TRBV28 to TRBJ1-2; D unclear. V lost 6 bases and J lost 8, with 10 bases in between. The CDR3 spans 11 residues. Germline loops: CDR1 MDHEN, CDR2 SYDVKM. In DNA, the CDR3 is TGTGCCAGCAGCATACACCAGGGCTACACCTTC. This translates into CASSIHQGYTF.

The V call is TRBV7-2, the J call TRBJ1-4; D perhaps matches TRBD1 (5 bases). This CDR3 has 14 residues. Trimming took off 5 bases at V and 5 bases at J, with 12 bases between the two ends. The germline V gene encodes CDR1 SGHTA and CDR2 FQGNSA. The CDR3 loop is CASSPVGRNEKLFF. CDR3 nucleotides: TGTGCCAGCAGCCCCGTGGGGCGGAATGAAAAACTGTTTTTT. The full variable domain, in which reference TRBV7-2 and TRBJ1-4 provide the parts outside the CDR3, is GAGVSQSPSNKVTEKGKDVELRCDPISGHTALYWYRQSLGQGLEFLIYFQGNSAPDKSGLPSDRFSAERTGGSVSTLTIQRTQQEDSAVYLCASSPVGRNEKLFFGSGTQLSVL.

CDR3 amino acids: CASSLDSYQPQHF. DNA for the CDR3: TGCGCCAGCAGCTTGGATTCCTATCAGCCCCAGCATTTT. The J gene is TRBJ1-5, the V gene TRBV5-1, with D uncertain. CDR3 length: 13 amino acids. The V and J ends lost 0 bases and 5 bases respectively, with 6 bases between them. Germline values: CDR1 SGHRS, CDR2 YFSETQ.

V is TRBV5-8 and J is TRBJ2-7; D is perhaps TRBD1 (6 bases). From germline, CDR1 is SGHTS and CDR2 YDEGEE. The CDR3 spans 12 residues. V lost 4 bases to trimming and J lost 4 bases, with 9 bases between them. CDR3 DNA sequence: TGTGCCAGCAGCCCGACAGGATACGAGCAGTACTTC. It is translated as CASSPTGYEQYF.

This clone was counted a single time. CDR3 DNA sequence: TGCGCCAGCAGCCAAGCAACCGGGGGTTTAGAGACCCAGTACTTC. Protein: CASSQATGGLETQYF. The chain employs TRBV4-3 and TRBJ2-5, with D possibly TRBD2 on 6 matching bases. The V gene's germline CDR1 is LGHNA and CDR2 YSLEER. V gave up 1 base and J gave up 4 bases, with 13 bases separating them. This CDR3 is 15 amino acids long.